A single sample is the source of the 24 T cell receptor beta chains below, sequenced in a study of cytomegalovirus exposure and HLA in healthy donors. 13 Jbeta primers and 60 Vbeta primers were used for the PCR. TCRdb keeps only in-frame clones here, not all; method: immunoSEQ multiplex PCR. Here the sample spans 200,000 or so clones, 82% being singletons. What was sequenced was PBMCs. The receptors derive from a woman between 45 and 65 years old in good health and CMV-seropositive.

The chain couples TRBV28 to TRBJ1-5, with D perhaps TRBD1 (5 bases). V was cut by 5 bases and J by 1 base, with 9 bases left in between. This CDR3 has 14 residues. Per the germline V gene, CDR1 is MDHEN and CDR2 is SYDVKM. CDR3 sequence (DNA): TGTGCCAGCAGTCAGGGTCGGAGCAATCAGCCCCAGCATTTT. This codes for CASSQGRSNQPQHF.

The chain carries TRBV10-1 and TRBJ2-2; perhaps TRBD2 as D (5 bases). Trimming cost V 3 bases and J 6 bases, with 11 bases left between them. The V gene's germline CDR1 is WNHNN and CDR2 SYGVQD (reference sequence). The CDR3 is 14 amino acids. The CDR3 reads CASSELEGSGELFF. As DNA, the CDR3 is TGCGCCAGCAGTGAATTAGAGGGTTCCGGGGAGCTGTTTTTT.

As concerns this clone: The sample carries other DNA sequences with the same CDR3. J is TRBJ1-5 and V is TRBV6-5, with D possibly being TRBD1 (5 bases). V was cut by 3 bases and J by 2 bases, with 8 bases left in between. The CDR3 has 14 residues. The germline V gene has CDR1 MNHEY and CDR2 SVGAGI. The chain's CDR3 is CASSYRGGNQPQHF. The CDR3 region has the DNA TGTGCCAGCAGTTATCGGGGGGGCAATCAGCCCCAGCATTTT.

This clone has a handful of counts. This rearrangement joins TRBV5-6 to TRBJ1-4, with 8 bases identical to TRBD1. Germline CDR1 and CDR2: SGHDT and YYEEEE. The CDR3 spans 15 residues. Unmatched junction bases numbered 8, after V lost 4 bases and J lost 6 bases. CDR3 loop: CASSPGDRRDEKLFF. The DNA for the CDR3 is TGTGCCAGCAGCCCAGGGGACAGGAGAGATGAAAAACTGTTTTTT.

CDR3 nucleotide sequence: TGTGCCAGCAGTTACTCCGAGGGCGAAAAACTGTTTTTT. Its protein is CASSYSEGEKLFF. The chain has TRBV6-5 and TRBJ1-4; D uncertain. Trimming shortened V by 0 bases and J by 8 bases, and 7 bases separated the two germline ends. Germline values: CDR1 MNHEY, CDR2 SVGAGI. The CDR3 is 13 amino acids.

The gene calls are TRBV7-9 and TRBJ1-2; D is unclear. V was clipped by 1 base and J by 3 bases, with 9 bases between them. Germline CDR1 SEHNR, CDR2 FQNEAQ (reference sequence). This CDR3 has 14 residues. CDR3 in amino acids: CASSLVNSYYGYTF. The CDR3 DNA sequence: TGTGCCAGCAGCTTAGTCAACAGCTACTATGGCTACACCTTC.

This clone was recorded once. The junction differs from germline at one of its ends, possibly a read error. V usage is TRBV7-9 and J usage is TRBJ2-4, with D tentatively TRBD2 (5 bases). Germline V gives CDR1 SEHNR, CDR2 FQNEAQ (reference sequence). The CDR3 extends over 16 amino acids. Here the CDR3 DNA reads TGTTCCAGCAGCCCCGAGGGTGTACTAGCCAAAAACATTCAGTACTTC. This sequence encodes CSSSPEGVLAKNIQYF.

V is TRBV5-6 and J is TRBJ1-6; D possibly corresponds to TRBD1 (6 bases). With 0 bases removed from V and 2 bases from J, the gap between germline ends came to 9 bases. The CDR3 extends over 16 amino acids. Germline CDR1 and CDR2: SGHDT and YYEEEE. The CDR3 DNA sequence: TGTGCCAGCAGCTTGGCGGGGGGCACCTATAATTCACCCCTCCACTTT. Its protein is CASSLAGGTYNSPLHF.

The V call is TRBV4-1, the J call TRBJ2-7; possibly TRBD2 for D (6 bases). Between the trimmed V and J ends, which lost 2 bases and 4 bases, there was a span of 15 bases. The CDR3 extends over 15 amino acids. Germline V gene data show CDR1 as MGHRA and CDR2 as YSYEKL. CDR3 sequence: CASSQMGGGLYEQYF. DNA of the CDR3: TGCGCCAGCAGCCAAATGGGCGGTGGACTATACGAGCAGTACTTC.

The chain recombines TRBV5-1 with TRBJ1-2; 7 bases align to TRBD1. Germline CDR1 is SGHRS and CDR2 is YFSETQ. V gave up 1 base and J gave up 3 bases; unmatched junction bases: 9. The length of the CDR3 is 16 residues. The CDR3 is CASSLRGQVPHYGYTF. As DNA, the CDR3 is TGCGCCAGCAGCTTGCGAGGACAGGTCCCTCACTATGGCTACACCTTC.

The gene calls are TRBV15 and TRBJ2-7; 7 bases agree with TRBD1. V trimming: 6 bases; J trimming: 1 base; junction bases outside the gene matches: 3. CDR1 is LNHNV and CDR2 is YYDKDF in the germline V gene (reference sequence). The CDR3 extends over 13 amino acids. CDR3 residues: CATRKTGSYEQYF. The CDR3 DNA reads TGTGCCACCAGAAAGACAGGGTCCTACGAGCAGTACTTC.

The V and J genes are TRBV21-1 and TRBJ2-5; TRBD1, the table's D call, was not compared with the DNA. TRBV21-1 is reported as a pseudogene. The CDR3 contains 15 residues. In nucleotides, the CDR3 is TGTGCCAGCAGCAAAGGCAGGGGATACCAAGAGACCCAGTACTTC. It specifies CASSKGRGYQETQYF.

This clone turned up a few times. This chain joins TRBV9 and TRBJ2-5, with a tentative D call TRBD1 (5 bases). The V and J ends lost 6 bases and 9 bases respectively, with 18 bases between them. The germline CDR1 and CDR2 sequences are SGDLS and YYNGEE. This CDR3 is built from 13 residues. The CDR3 protein is CASTLGVSGSQYF. The DNA for the CDR3 is TGTGCCAGCACCCTAGGGGTCTCGGGTTCCCAGTACTTC.

CDR3 sequence: CASSQVGAEDTQYF. DNA of the CDR3: TGTGCCAGCAGCCAAGTAGGGGCTGAAGATACGCAGTATTTT. This chain uses TRBV4-2 with TRBJ2-3, with D perhaps TRBD1 (5 bases). V was cut by 1 base and J by 5 bases, with 10 bases left in between. The length of the CDR3 is 14 residues. Looked up from germline, CDR1 is LGHNA and CDR2 is YNFKEQ.

The CDR3 bases are TGTGCCAGCAGTTCAGGGATGCCGAACTATGGCTACACCTTC. This encodes CASSSGMPNYGYTF. This rearrangement joins TRBV6-5 to TRBJ1-2, with D tentatively TRBD1 (5 bases). In germline, CDR1 is MNHEY, CDR2 SVGAGI. The CDR3 has 14 residues. Trimming left V 4 bases short and J 2 bases short, with 11 bases between.

The V gene is TRBV4-3, the J gene TRBJ2-6; TRBD1 agrees at 12 bases. J was trimmed by 2 bases and V by 4 bases; bases with no gene match: 3. The CDR3 sequence is 17 residues long. Per germline, CDR1 LGHNA and CDR2 YSLEER. CDR3 sequence: CASSPRDRGPGANVLTF. DNA for the CDR3: TGCGCCAGCAGCCCCCGGGACAGGGGGCCTGGGGCCAACGTCCTGACTTTC.

The CDR3 DNA reads as TGTGCCAGCAGTTCGGGACTAGCGGGAATCCAAGAGACCCAGTACTTC. It codes for CASSSGLAGIQETQYF. The chain carries TRBV7-2 and TRBJ2-5; 13 bases align to TRBD2. V gave up 6 bases and J gave up 1 base; unmatched junction bases: 5. Germline-derived CDR1 and CDR2 are SGHTA and FQGNSA. The CDR3 loop spans 16 amino acids.

CDR3 nucleotide sequence: TGTGCCAGAGGGGGGGCCGGGGCAGATACGCAGTATTTT. Amino acid sequence: CARGGAGADTQYF. The chain uses TRBV2 and TRBJ2-3, with D perhaps TRBD2 (7 bases). V was pared by 9 bases and J by 4 bases, with 14 bases between. This CDR3 has 13 amino acids. Germline CDR1 SNHLY, CDR2 FYNNEI.

The V call is TRBV6-5, the J call TRBJ1-2; TRBD1 might be the D (6 bases). V lost 2 bases, J lost 4 bases, and 14 bases lay in between. This CDR3 is 15 amino acids long. From germline, CDR1 is MNHEY and CDR2 SVGAGI. CDR3: CASSYTMTGPYGYTF. CDR3 DNA sequence: TGTGCCAGCAGTTACACGATGACAGGACCCTATGGCTACACCTTC.

This chain connects TRBV5-5 to TRBJ1-5; 7 nucleotides line up with TRBD1. With V trimmed by 4 bases and J by 4 bases, 5 bases remained unmatched. CDR1 is SGHKS, CDR2 YYEKEE, per germline (reference sequence). This CDR3 is built from 14 residues. Written as DNA, the CDR3 is TGTGCCAGCAGCCCCGGGACAGCTAATCAGCCCCAGCATTTT. It is translated as CASSPGTANQPQHF.

The chain combines TRBV6-5 with TRBJ2-7; 9 bases align to TRBD2. The CDR3 runs to 16 residues. The V and J ends lost 0 bases and 7 bases, in that order; junction bases with no gene match: 10. Germline CDR1 MNHEY, CDR2 SVGAGI. The CDR3 sequence is CASSYSNPRLAEEQYF. For the CDR3, the DNA is TGTGCCAGCAGTTACTCGAATCCCCGACTAGCGGAAGAGCAGTACTTC.

The gene calls are TRBV2 and TRBJ2-7; 11 nucleotides agree with TRBD1. The germline gives CDR1 SNHLY, CDR2 FYNNEI. The CDR3 length is 14 residues. J lost 1 base, V lost 8 bases, and 4 bases had no gene match. The CDR3 bases are TGTGCCAGCCCCGGGACAGGGGGTTCCTACGAGCAGTACTTC. This sequence encodes CASPGTGGSYEQYF.

A single count supports this clone. The V call is TRBV7-9, the J call TRBJ2-7; no clear D gene. This CDR3 has 14 amino acids. The V gene's germline CDR1 is SEHNR and CDR2 FQNEAQ (reference sequence). V dropped 4 bases and J dropped 6 bases, with 16 bases sitting between them. This chain's CDR3 is CASSSYSLQPEQYF. CDR3 DNA sequence: TGTGCCAGCAGCTCCTACAGTTTGCAGCCCGAGCAGTACTTC.

V usage is TRBV6-5 and J usage is TRBJ2-2, with 8 positions matching TRBD2. This CDR3 spans 16 amino acids. V lost 2 bases and J lost 4; bases outside the gene matches: 6. The germline V gene has CDR1 MNHEY and CDR2 SVGAGI. The CDR3 DNA is TGTGCCAGCAGTTACATGGCGGGGGGACCCACCGGGGAGCTGTTTTTT. It codes for CASSYMAGGPTGELFF.